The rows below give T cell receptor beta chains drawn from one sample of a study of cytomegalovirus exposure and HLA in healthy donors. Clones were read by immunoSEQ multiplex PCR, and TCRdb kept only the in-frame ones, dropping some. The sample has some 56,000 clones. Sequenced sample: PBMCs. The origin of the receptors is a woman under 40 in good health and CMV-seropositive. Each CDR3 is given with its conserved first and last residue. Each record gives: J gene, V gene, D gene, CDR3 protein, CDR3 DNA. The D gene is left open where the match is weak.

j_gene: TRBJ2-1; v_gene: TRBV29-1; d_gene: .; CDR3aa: CSVEDLQRSSYNEQFF; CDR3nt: TGCAGCGTTGAAGATCTCCAGCGTAGCTCCTACAATGAGCAGTTCTTC
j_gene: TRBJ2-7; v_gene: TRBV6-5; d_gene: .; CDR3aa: CASSYSAGGAYEQYF; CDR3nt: TGTGCCAGCAGTTACTCGGCAGGAGGTGCCTACGAGCAGTACTTC
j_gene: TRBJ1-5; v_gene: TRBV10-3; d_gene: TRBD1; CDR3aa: CAISESGQGRNQPQHF; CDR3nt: TGTGCCATCAGTGAGTCGGGACAGGGGCGGAATCAGCCCCAGCATTTT
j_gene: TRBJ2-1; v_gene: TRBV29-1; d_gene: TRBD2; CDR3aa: CSVEGLAGSSYNEQFF; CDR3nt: TGCAGCGTCGAAGGACTAGCGGGGAGCTCCTACAATGAGCAGTTCTTC
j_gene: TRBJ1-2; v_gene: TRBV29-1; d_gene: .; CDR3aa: CSVEGGGDYGYTF; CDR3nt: TGCAGCGTTGAAGGAGGGGGGGACTATGGCTACACCTTC
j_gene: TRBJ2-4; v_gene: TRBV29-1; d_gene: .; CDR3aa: CSVDWGDIQYF; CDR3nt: TGCAGCGTTGATTGGGGGGACATTCAGTACTTC
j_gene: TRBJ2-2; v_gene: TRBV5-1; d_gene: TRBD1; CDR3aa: CATQPGTGSGELFF; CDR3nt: TGCGCCACCCAACCCGGGACAGGGTCCGGGGAGCTGTTTTTT
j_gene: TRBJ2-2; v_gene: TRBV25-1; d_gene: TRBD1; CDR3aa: CASSTGQGAGTGELFF; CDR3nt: TGTGCCAGCAGTACCGGACAGGGGGCGGGCACCGGGGAGCTGTTTTTT
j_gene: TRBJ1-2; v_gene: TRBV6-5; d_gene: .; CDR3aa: CASIKGLGEDYGYTF; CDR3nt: TGTGCCAGCATCAAGGGTCTAGGGGAAGACTATGGCTACACCTTC
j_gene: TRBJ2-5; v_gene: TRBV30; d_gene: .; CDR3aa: CAWSGGWETQYF; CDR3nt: TGTGCCTGGAGTGGAGGATGGGAGACCCAGTACTTC